This T cell receptor (beta chain) was recovered during a study of shared clonotypes between healthy human individuals. Study details: Contributing individuals were a couple of females and a few males aged 18 to 49.

Broader study findings: Investigators expected sequencing depth to affect clonotype sharing among donors.

In the case of this clone: Its antigen is not identified.

Unmatched junction bases numbered 6, after V lost 0 bases and J lost 7 bases. Germline assignment: CDR1 SGHAT and CDR2 FQNNGV. The CDR3 is made up of 15 amino acids. Generated by immunoSEQ multiplex PCR, the TCRdb table keeps only in-frame clones and is missing some. The sample lists approximately 470,000 clones, over 70% occurring once. The clonotype was recovered from a middle-aged woman in good health. Some clones in this sample may be carry-over from other donors' samples. The chain has TRBV11-2 and TRBJ1-5; TRBD1 aligns across 7 bases. The sample was PBMCs. The CDR3, as DNA: TGTGCCAGCAGCTTAGAGGGGACAGCGGGGCAGCCCCAGCATTTT. Translation gives CASSLEGTAGQPQHF.